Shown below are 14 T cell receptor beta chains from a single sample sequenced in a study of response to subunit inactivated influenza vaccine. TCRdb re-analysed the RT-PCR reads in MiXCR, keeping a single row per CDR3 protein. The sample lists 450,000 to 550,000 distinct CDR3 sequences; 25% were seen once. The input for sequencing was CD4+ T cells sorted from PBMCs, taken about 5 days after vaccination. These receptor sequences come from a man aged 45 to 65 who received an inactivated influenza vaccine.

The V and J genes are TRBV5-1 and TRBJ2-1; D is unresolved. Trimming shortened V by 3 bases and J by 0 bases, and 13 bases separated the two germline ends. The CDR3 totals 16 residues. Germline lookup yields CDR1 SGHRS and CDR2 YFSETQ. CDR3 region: CASSSTPVASYNEQFF. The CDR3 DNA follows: TGCGCCAGCAGCTCCACCCCCGTGGCCTCCTACAATGAGCAGTTCTTC. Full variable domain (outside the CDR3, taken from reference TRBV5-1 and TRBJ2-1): KAGVTQTPRYLIKTRGQQVTLSCSPISGHRSVSWYQQTPGQGLQFLFEYFSETQRNKGNFPGRFSGRQFSNSRSEMNVSTLELGDSALYLCASSSTPVASYNEQFFGPGTRLTVL.

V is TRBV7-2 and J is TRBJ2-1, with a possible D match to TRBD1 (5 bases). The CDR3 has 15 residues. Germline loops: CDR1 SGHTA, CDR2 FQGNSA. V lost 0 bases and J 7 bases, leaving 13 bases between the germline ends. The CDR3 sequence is CASSLAFGKGNEQFF. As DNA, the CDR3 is TGTGCCAGCAGCTTAGCGTTCGGAAAGGGGAATGAGCAGTTCTTC. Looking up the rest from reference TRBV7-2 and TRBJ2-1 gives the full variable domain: GAGVSQSPSNKVTEKGKDVELRCDPISGHTALYWYRQSLGQGLEFLIYFQGNSAPDKSGLPSDRFSAERTGGSVSTLTIQRTQQEDSAVYLCASSLAFGKGNEQFFGPGTRLTVL.

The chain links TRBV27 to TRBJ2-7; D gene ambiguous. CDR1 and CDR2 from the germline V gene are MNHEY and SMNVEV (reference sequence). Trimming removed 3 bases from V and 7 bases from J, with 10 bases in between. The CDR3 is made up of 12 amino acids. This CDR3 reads CASSFLLREQYF. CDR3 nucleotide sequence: TGTGCCAGCAGTTTCCTCCTGAGAGAGCAGTACTTC.

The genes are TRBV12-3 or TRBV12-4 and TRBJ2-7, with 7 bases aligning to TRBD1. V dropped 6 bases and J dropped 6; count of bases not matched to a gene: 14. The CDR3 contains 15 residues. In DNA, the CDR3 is TGTGCCAGCAGACCTACGACAGGGATATATGGCGAGCAGTACTTC. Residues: CASRPTTGIYGEQYF.

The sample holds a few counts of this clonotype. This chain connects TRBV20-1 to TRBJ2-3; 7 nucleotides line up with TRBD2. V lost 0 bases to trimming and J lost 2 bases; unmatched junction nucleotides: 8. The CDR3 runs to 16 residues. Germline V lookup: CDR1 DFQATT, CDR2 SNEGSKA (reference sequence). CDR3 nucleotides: TGCAGTGCTAGAGATGTCGCGGGGGACTTCACAGATACGCAGTATTTT. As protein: CSARDVAGDFTDTQYF.

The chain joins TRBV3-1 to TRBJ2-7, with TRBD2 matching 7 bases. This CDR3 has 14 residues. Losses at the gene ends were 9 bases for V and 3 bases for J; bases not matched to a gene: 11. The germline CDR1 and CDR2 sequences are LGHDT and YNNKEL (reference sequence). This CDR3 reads CASKRTGGGYEQYF. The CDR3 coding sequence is TGTGCCAGTAAAAGGACTGGCGGGGGCTACGAGCAGTACTTC.

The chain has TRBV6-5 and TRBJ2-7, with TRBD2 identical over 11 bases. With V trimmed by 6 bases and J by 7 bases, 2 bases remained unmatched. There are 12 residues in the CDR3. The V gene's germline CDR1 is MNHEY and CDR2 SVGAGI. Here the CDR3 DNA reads TGTGCCAGCAGGGGACTAGCGGATGAGCAGTACTTC. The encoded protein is CASRGLADEQYF.

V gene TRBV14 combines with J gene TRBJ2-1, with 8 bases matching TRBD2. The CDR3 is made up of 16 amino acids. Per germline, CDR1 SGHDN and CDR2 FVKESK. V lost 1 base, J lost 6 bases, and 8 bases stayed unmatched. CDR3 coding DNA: TGTGCCAGCAGCCAAGGTGACGGGAGGGCCATCAATGAGCAGTTCTTC. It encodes CASSQGDGRAINEQFF.

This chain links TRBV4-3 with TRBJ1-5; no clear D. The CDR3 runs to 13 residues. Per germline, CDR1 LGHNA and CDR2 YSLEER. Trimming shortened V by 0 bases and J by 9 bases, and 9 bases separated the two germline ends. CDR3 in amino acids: CASSQEREWPQHF. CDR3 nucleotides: TGCGCCAGCAGCCAAGAGAGGGAGTGGCCCCAGCATTTT.

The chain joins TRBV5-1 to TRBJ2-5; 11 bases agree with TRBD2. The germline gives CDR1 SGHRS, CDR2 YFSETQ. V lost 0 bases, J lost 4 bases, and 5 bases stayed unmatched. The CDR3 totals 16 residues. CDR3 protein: CASSLAGTSGAETQYF. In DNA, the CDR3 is TGCGCCAGCAGCTTGGCGGGGACTAGCGGTGCAGAGACCCAGTACTTC.

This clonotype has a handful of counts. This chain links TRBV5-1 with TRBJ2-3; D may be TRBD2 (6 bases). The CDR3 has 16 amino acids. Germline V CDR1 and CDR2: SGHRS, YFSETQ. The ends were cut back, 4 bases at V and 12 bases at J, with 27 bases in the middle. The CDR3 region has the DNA TGCGCCAGCAGCAAGGACCCTAGCCGGAGTCCGGGGGTTCAGTATTTT. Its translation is CASSKDPSRSPGVQYF.

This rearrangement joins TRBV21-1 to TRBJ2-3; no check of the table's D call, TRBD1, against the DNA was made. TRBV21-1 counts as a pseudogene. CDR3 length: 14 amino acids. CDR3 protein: CASSRRDPRDTQYF. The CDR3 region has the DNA TGTGCCAGCAGCCGCCGGGACCCCCGGGATACGCAGTATTTT.

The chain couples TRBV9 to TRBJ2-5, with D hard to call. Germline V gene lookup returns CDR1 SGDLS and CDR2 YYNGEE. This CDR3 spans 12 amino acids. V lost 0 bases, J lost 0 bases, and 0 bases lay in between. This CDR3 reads CASSVDQETQYF. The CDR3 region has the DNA TGTGCCAGCAGCGTAGACCAAGAGACCCAGTACTTC.

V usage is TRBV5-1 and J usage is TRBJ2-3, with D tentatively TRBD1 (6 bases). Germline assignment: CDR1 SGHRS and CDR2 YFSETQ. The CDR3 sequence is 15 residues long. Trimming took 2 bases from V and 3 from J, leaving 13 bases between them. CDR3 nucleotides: TGCGCCAGCAGCTTCATGTCAGGGGCGACAGATACGCAGTATTTT. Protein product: CASSFMSGATDTQYF.